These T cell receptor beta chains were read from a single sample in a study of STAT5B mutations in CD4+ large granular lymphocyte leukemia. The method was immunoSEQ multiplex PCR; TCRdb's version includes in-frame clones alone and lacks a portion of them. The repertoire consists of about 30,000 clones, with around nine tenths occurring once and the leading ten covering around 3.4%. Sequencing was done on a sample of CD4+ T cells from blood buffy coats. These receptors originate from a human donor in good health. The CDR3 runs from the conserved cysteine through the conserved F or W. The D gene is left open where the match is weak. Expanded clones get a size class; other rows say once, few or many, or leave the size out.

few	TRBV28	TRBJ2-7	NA	CASSPQSVHEQYF	TGTGCCAGCAGTCCCCAGAGTGTACACGAGCAGTACTTC
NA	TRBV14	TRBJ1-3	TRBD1	CASSHPGTAFSGNTIYF	TGTGCCAGCAGCCACCCCGGGACAGCCTTCTCTGGAAACACCATATATTTT
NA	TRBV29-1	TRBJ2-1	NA	CSARDAGDDEQFF	TGCAGCGCCCGGGACGCCGGAGACGATGAGCAGTTCTTC
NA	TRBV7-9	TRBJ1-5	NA	CASSPGPGNQPQHF	TGTGCCAGCAGCCCCGGACCGGGGAATCAGCCCCAGCATTTT
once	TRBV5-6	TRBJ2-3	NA	CASSLDLADTQYF	TGTGCCAGCAGCTTGGACTTGGCAGATACGCAGTATTTT
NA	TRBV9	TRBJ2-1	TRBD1	CASSTGQGNNEQFF	TGTGCCAGCAGCACAGGACAGGGTAACAATGAGCAGTTCTTC
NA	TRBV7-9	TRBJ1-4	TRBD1	CASSEDREKLFF	TGTGCCAGCAGCGAGGACAGGGAAAAACTGTTTTTT
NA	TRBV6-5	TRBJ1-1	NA	CASSEVEAFF	TGTGCCAGCAGTGAAGTCGAAGCTTTCTTT
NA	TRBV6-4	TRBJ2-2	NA	CASSVQPGHNTGELFF	TGTGCCAGCAGTGTCCAACCGGGACACAACACCGGGGAGCTGTTTTTT
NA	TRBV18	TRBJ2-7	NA	CASSPPSDREQYF	TGTGCCAGCTCACCACCCTCTGACCGGGAGCAGTACTTC
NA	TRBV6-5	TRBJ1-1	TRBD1	CASSYRTGDTEAFF	TGTGCCAGCAGTTACCGGACAGGGGACACTGAAGCTTTCTTT
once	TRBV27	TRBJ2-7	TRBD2	CASSSTSGFTYEQYF	TGTGCCAGCAGTTCAACTAGCGGGTTTACCTACGAGCAGTACTTC
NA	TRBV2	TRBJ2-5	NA	CASRGGTPGETQYF	TGTGCCAGCAGAGGCGGGACCCCGGGGGAGACCCAGTACTTC
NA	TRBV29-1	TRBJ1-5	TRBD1	CSVVQGAGQPQHF	TGCAGCGTTGTCCAGGGGGCTGGGCAGCCCCAGCATTTT
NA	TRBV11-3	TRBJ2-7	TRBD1	CASSPSDRGEQYF	TGTGCCAGCAGCCCCTCGGACAGGGGCGAGCAGTACTTC
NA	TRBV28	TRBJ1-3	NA	CASTRPPGAGNTIYF	TGTGCCAGCACCCGACCACCGGGGGCTGGAAACACCATATATTTT
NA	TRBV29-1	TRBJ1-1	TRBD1	CSVTGTGENMNTEAFF	TGCAGCGTAACCGGGACAGGGGAAAACATGAACACTGAAGCTTTCTTT
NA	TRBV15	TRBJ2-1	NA	CATSGQLATYNEQFF	TGTGCCACCAGCGGACAATTAGCCACCTACAATGAGCAGTTCTTC
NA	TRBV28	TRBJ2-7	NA	CASSRPGDPYEQYF	TGTGCCAGCAGCAGGCCAGGGGACCCCTACGAGCAGTACTTC
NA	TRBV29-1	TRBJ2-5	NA	CSVVTRGPQETQYF	TGCAGCGTTGTTACCCGCGGCCCCCAAGAGACCCAGTACTTC
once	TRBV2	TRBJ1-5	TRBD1	CASSEGGRGDNQPQHF	TGTGCCAGCAGTGAGGGGGGCAGGGGGGACAATCAGCCCCAGCATTTT
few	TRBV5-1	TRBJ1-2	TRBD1	CASSLDTQGGMDTF	TGCGCCAGCAGCTTGGATACACAGGGGGGAATGGACACCTTC
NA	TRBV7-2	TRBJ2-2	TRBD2	CASSSRLAAGELFF	TGTGCCAGCAGTTCCAGACTAGCGGCCGGGGAGCTGTTTTTT
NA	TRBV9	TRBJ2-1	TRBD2	CASSVSGLAGLSSYNEQFF	TGTGCCAGCAGCGTATCGGGACTAGCGGGCCTCAGCTCCTACAATGAGCAGTTCTTC
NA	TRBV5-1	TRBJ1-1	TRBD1	CASSPGTAHTEAFF	TGCGCCAGCAGCCCGGGGACAGCCCACACTGAAGCTTTCTTT
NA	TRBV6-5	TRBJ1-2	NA	CASSYSSYYGYTF	TGTGCCAGCAGTTACTCGAGTTACTATGGCTACACCTTC
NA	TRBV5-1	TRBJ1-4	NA	CASSLAANEKLFF	TGCGCCAGCAGCTTGGCCGCTAATGAAAAACTGTTTTTT
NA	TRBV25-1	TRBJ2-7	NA	CASSDWNAAYEQYF	TGTGCCAGCAGTGACTGGAACGCAGCCTACGAGCAGTACTTC
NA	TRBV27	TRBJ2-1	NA	CASSLPPNALYNEQFF	TGTGCCAGCTCCCTGCCGCCCAACGCTCTATACAATGAGCAGTTCTTC
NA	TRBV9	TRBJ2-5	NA	CASSPRVSETQYF	TGTGCCAGCAGCCCGCGGGTATCAGAGACCCAGTACTTC
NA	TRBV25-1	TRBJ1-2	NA	CASSALSTGYTF	TGTGCCAGCAGTGCTCTTTCTACGGGCTACACCTTC
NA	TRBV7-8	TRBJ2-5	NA	CASSLSFSFATRGGETQYF	TGTGCCAGCAGCTTATCTTTCAGTTTTGCGACCAGGGGTGGGGAGACCCAGTACTTC
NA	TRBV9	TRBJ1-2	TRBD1	CASSPLGGTGVNYGYTF	TGTGCCAGCAGCCCTCTTGGAGGGACAGGGGTAAACTATGGCTACACCTTC
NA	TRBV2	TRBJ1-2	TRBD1	CASSRTGGDGYTF	TGTGCCAGCAGTCGGACAGGGGGAGATGGCTACACCTTC
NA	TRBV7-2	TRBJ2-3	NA	CASSSTLGIAQYF	TGTGCCAGCAGCTCCACCCTAGGGATAGCGCAGTATTTT
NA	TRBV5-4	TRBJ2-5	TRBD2	CASSSGTSGMGQETQYF	TGTGCCAGCAGCTCCGGGACTAGCGGGATGGGGCAAGAGACCCAGTACTTC
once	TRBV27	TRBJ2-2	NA	CASSYLGGTRGTGELFF	TGTGCCAGCAGTTACCTTGGCGGGACTCGGGGCACCGGGGAGCTGTTTTTT
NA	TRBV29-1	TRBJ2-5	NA	CSVESGPSQETQYF	TGCAGCGTTGAATCGGGGCCCAGTCAAGAGACCCAGTACTTC
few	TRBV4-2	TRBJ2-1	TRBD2	CASSQDLLAGLNSYNEQFF	TGTGCCAGCAGCCAAGATCTACTAGCGGGGCTAAACTCCTACAATGAGCAGTTCTTC
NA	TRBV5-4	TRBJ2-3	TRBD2	CASSFTTSSSTDTQYF	TGTGCCAGCAGCTTTACGACTAGCTCTAGCACAGATACGCAGTATTTT
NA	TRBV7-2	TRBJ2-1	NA	CASSAGGSGRGEQFF	TGTGCCAGCAGCGCCGGGGGTTCGGGGAGAGGTGAGCAGTTCTTC
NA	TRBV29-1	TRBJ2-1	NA	CSVALSLSDGEQFF	TGCAGCGTTGCCCTTAGCTTGTCCGACGGTGAGCAGTTCTTC
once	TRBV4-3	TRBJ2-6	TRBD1	CASSSGQGGTGANVLTF	TGCGCCAGCAGCTCAGGACAGGGTGGGACTGGGGCCAACGTCCTGACTTTC
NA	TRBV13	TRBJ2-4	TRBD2	CASSSILAGDPSKNIQYF	TGTGCCAGCAGCTCAATATTAGCGGGAGACCCTTCCAAAAACATTCAGTACTTC
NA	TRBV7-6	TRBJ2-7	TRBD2	CASSPGTSGTFGEQYF	TGTGCCAGCAGCCCCGGGACTAGCGGGACCTTCGGTGAGCAGTACTTC
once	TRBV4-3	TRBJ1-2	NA	CASSQDGRGTYGYTF	TGCGCCAGCAGCCAAGATGGTAGGGGGACCTATGGCTACACCTTC
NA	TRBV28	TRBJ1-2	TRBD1	CASSLPGQGVVENGYTF	TGTGCCAGCAGTCTACCGGGACAGGGAGTAGTTGAGAATGGCTACACCTTC
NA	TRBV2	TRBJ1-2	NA	CASSVGARYGYTF	TGTGCCAGCAGTGTTGGGGCCCGCTATGGCTACACCTTC
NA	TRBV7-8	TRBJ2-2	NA	CASSLTYTDTGELFF	TGTGCCAGCAGCTTAACCTATACGGACACCGGGGAGCTGTTTTTT
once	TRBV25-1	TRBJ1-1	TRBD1	CASSKTGTVNTEAFF	TGTGCCAGCAGTAAAACCGGGACAGTCAACACTGAAGCTTTCTTT
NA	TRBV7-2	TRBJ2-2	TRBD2	CASTDLAGGNTGELFF	TGTGCCAGCACCGACCTAGCGGGAGGAAACACCGGGGAGCTGTTTTTT
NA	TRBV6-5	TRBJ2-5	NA	CASKLPAAETQYF	TGTGCCAGCAAGCTTCCAGCAGCAGAGACCCAGTACTTC
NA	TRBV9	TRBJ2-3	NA	CASSVGGYTDTQYF	TGTGCCAGCAGCGTAGGAGGTTACACAGATACGCAGTATTTT
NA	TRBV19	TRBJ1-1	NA	CASRYQGEAFF	TGTGCCAGTAGGTATCAAGGGGAAGCTTTCTTT